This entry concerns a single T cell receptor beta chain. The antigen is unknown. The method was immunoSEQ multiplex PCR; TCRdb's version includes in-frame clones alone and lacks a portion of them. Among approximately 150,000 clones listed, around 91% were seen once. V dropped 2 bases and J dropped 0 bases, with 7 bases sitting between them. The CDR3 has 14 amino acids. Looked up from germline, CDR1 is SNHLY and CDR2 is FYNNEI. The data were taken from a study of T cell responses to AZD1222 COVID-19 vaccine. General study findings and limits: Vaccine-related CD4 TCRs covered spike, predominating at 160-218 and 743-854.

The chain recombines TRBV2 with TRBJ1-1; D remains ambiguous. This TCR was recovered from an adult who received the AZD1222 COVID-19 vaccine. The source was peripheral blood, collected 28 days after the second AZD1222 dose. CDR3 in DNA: TGTGCCAGCAGTGAATTGGCGATGAACACTGAAGCTTTCTTT. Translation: CASSELAMNTEAFF.